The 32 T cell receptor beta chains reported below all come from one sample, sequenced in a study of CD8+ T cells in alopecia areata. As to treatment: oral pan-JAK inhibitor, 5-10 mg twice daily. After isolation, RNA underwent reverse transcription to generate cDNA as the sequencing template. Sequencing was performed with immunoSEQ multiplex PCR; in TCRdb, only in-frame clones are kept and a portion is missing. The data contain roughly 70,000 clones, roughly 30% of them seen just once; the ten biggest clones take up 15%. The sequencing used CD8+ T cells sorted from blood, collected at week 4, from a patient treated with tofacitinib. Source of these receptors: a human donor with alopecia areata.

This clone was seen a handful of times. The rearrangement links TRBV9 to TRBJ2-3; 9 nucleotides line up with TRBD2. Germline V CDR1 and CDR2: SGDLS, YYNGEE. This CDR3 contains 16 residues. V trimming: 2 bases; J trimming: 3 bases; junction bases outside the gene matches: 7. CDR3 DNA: TGTGCCAGCAGCGTGTTTAGCGGGAGTGGTACAGATACGCAGTATTTT. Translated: CASSVFSGSGTDTQYF.

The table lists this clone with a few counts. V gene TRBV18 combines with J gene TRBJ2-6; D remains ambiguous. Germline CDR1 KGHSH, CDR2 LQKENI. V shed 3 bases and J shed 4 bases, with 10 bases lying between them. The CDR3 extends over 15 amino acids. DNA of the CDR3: TGTGCCAGCTCACCCGAATCAACGGGGGCCAACGTCCTGACTTTC. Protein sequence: CASSPESTGANVLTF.

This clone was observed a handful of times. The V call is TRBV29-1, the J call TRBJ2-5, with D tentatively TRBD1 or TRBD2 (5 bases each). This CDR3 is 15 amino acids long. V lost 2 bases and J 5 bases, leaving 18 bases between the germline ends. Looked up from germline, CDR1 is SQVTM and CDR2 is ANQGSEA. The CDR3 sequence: CSVERGRDLGETQYF. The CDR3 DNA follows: TGCAGCGTTGAAAGGGGCAGGGACCTCGGGGAGACCCAGTACTTC.

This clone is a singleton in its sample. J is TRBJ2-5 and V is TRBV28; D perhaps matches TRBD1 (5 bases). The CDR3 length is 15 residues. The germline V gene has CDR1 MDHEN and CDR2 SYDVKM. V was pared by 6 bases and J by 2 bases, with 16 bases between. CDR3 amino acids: CASSPQVGLQETQYF. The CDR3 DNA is TGTGCCAGCAGCCCACAAGTGGGGCTTCAAGAGACCCAGTACTTC.

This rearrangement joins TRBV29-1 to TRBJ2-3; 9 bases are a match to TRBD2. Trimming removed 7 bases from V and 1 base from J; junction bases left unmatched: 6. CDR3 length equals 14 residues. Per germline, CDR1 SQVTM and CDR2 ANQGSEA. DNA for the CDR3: TGCAGCGCCCATAGCGGGAGCGGCACAGATACGCAGTATTTT. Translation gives CSAHSGSGTDTQYF.

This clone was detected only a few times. CDR3 sequence (DNA): TGCAGCGTCGTGACAGGGGAAAGAGGCAATACGCAGTATTTT. Amino acids: CSVVTGERGNTQYF. The chain couples TRBV29-1 to TRBJ2-3; 8 nucleotides line up with TRBD1. CDR3 length: 14 residues. Germline V lookup: CDR1 SQVTM, CDR2 ANQGSEA. The V segment lost 6 bases and the J segment 7 bases; nucleotides outside the gene matches: 12.

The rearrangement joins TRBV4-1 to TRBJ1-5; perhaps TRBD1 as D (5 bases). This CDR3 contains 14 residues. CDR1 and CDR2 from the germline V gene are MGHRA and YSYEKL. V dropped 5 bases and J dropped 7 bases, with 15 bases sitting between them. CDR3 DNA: TGCGCCAGCAGCGAACCACTCCCAGGGCAGCCCCAGCATTTT. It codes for CASSEPLPGQPQHF.

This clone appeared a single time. The CDR3 DNA follows: TGTGCCAGCAGCCAACAATCCGGGACGTTTAGCTACGAGCAGTACTTC. This translates into CASSQQSGTFSYEQYF. The chain couples TRBV7-9 to TRBJ2-7; D may correspond to TRBD1 or TRBD2 (5 bases each). This CDR3 is 16 amino acids long. Between the trimmed V and J ends, which lost 5 bases and 3 bases, there was a span of 20 bases. CDR1 is SEHNR, CDR2 FQNEAQ, per germline (reference sequence).

The CDR3 DNA reads as TGCGCCAGCAGCCAATTACTGGGCAGGGGCGCGGGCATTCAGTACTTC. It specifies CASSQLLGRGAGIQYF. The genes are TRBV4-1 and TRBJ2-4; D possibly corresponds to TRBD1 (6 bases). The germline V and J ends were trimmed by 2 bases and 9 bases, with 20 bases remaining between them. Germline CDR1 reads MGHRA; CDR2 reads YSYEKL. This CDR3 has 16 amino acids.

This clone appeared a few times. The CDR3 nucleotides read TGCAGCGGCGTCACGAACACTGAAGCTTTCTTT. Translated, it gives CSGVTNTEAFF. V usage is TRBV29-1 and J usage is TRBJ1-1, with no clear D. The CDR3 covers 11 residues. The germline CDR1 and CDR2 sequences are SQVTM and ANQGSEA. V lost 7 bases to trimming and J lost 1 base, with 7 bases between them.

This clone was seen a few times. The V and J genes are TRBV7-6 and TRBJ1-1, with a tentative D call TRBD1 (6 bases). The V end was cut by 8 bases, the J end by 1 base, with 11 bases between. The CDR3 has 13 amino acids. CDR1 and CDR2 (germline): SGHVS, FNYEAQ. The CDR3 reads CASGYRENTEAFF. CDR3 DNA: TGTGCCAGCGGTTACAGGGAGAACACTGAAGCTTTCTTT.

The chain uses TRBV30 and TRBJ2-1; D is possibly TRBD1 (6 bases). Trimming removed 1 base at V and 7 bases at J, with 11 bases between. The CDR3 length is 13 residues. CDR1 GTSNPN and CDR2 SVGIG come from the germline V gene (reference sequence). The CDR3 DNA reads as TGTGCCTGGAGTGAGGGCAGGGGAAATGAGCAGTTCTTC. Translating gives CAWSEGRGNEQFF.

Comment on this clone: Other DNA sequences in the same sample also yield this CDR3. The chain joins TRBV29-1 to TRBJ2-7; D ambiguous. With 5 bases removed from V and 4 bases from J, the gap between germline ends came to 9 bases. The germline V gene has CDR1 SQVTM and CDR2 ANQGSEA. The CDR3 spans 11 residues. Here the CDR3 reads CSVSSGYEQYF. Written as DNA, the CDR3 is TGCAGCGTTTCCTCTGGGTACGAGCAGTACTTC.

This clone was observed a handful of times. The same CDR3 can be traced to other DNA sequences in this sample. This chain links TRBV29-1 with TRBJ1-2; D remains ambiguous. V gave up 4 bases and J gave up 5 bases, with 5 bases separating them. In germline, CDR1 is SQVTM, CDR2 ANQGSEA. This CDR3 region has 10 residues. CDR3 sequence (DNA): TGCAGCGTTGCCGGGTATGGCTACACCTTC. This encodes CSVAGYGYTF.

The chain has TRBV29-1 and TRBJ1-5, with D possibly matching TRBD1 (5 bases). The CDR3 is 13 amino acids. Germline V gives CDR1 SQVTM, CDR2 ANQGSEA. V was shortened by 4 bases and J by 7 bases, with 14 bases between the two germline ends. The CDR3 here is CSVGLGREQPQHF. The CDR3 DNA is TGCAGCGTTGGGTTGGGCAGGGAACAGCCCCAGCATTTT.

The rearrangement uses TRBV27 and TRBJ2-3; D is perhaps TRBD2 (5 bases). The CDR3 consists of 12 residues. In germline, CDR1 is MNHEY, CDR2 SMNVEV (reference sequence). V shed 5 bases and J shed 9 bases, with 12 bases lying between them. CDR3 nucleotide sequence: TGTGCCAGCAGTCTAGGACTGGGAACGCAGTATTTT. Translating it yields CASSLGLGTQYF.

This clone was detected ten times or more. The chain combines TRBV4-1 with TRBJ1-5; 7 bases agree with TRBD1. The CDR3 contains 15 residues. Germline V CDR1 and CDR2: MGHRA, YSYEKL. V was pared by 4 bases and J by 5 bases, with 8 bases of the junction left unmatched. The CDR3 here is CASSRETGTDQPQHF. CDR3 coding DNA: TGCGCCAGCAGCCGAGAGACAGGGACAGATCAGCCCCAGCATTTT.

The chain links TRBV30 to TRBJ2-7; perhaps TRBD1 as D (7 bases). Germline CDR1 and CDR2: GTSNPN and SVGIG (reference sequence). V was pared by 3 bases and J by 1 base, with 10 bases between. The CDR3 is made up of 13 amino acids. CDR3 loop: CAWRGGQSYEQYF. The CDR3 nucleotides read TGTGCCTGGAGGGGGGGACAGTCCTACGAGCAGTACTTC.

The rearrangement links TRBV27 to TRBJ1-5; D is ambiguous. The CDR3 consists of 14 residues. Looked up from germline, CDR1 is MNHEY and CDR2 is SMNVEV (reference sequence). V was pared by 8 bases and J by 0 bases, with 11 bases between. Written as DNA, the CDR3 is TGTGCCAGCGGACGGGTCTATAGCAATCAGCCCCAGCATTTT. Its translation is CASGRVYSNQPQHF.

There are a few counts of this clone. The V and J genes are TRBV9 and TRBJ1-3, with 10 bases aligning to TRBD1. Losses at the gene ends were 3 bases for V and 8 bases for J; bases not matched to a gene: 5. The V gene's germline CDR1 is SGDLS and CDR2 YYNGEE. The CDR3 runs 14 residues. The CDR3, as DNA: TGTGCCAGCAGCGGGGGACAGGGGTCCTACACCATATATTTT. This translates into CASSGGQGSYTIYF.

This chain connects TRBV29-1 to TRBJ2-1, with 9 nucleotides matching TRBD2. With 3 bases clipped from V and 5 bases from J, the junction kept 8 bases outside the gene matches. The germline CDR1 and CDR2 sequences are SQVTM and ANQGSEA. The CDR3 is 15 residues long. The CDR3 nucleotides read TGCAGCGTTGACCCGGCGGGAGGGCGGGACAATGAGCAGTTCTTC. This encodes CSVDPAGGRDNEQFF.

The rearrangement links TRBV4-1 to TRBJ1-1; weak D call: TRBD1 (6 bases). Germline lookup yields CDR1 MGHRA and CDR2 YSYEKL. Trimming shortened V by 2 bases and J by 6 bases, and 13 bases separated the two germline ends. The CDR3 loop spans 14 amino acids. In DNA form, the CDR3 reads TGCGCCAGCAGCCAAAACAGGGATCCAGCTGAAGCTTTCTTT. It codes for CASSQNRDPAEAFF.

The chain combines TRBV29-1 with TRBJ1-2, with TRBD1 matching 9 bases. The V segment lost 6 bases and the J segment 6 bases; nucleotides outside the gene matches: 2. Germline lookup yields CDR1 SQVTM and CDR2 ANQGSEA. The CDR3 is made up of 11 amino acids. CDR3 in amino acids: CSVGTGNGYTF. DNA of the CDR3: TGCAGCGTCGGGACAGGGAATGGCTACACCTTC.

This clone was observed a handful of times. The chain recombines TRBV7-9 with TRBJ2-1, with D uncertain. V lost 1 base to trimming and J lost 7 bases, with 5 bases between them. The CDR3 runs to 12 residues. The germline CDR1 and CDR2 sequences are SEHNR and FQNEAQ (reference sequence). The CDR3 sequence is CASSLVANEQFF. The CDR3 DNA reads TGTGCCAGCAGCTTAGTTGCGAATGAGCAGTTCTTC.

DNA of the CDR3: TGTGCCAGCAGTCACAGGACGGCCCTGAGGACTGAAGCTTTCTTT. It codes for CASSHRTALRTEAFF. The chain employs TRBV27 and TRBJ1-1, with a possible D match to TRBD1 (5 bases). The germline V gene has CDR1 MNHEY and CDR2 SMNVEV (reference sequence). Trimming removed 5 bases at V and 5 bases at J, with 18 bases between. The CDR3 is 15 amino acids.

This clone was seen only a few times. The CDR3: CSVEEGETEAFF. CDR3 in DNA: TGCAGCGTTGAAGAGGGGGAGACTGAAGCTTTCTTT. This sequence joins TRBV29-1 and TRBJ1-1, with D perhaps matching TRBD1 (5 bases). Trimming stripped 0 bases from V and 5 bases from J, with 7 bases between. Per the germline V gene, CDR1 is SQVTM and CDR2 is ANQGSEA. There are 12 residues in the CDR3.

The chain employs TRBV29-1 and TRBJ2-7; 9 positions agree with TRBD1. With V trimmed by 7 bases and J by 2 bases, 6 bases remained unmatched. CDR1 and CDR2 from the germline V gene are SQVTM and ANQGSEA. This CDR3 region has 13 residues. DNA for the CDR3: TGCAGCGCCGGGGGACAGGGTACCTACGAGCAGTACTTC. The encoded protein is CSAGGQGTYEQYF.

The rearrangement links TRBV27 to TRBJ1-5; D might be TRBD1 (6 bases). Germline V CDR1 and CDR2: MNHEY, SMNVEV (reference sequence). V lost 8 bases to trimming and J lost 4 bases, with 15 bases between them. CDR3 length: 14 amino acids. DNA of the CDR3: TGTGCCAGCGCGTATAGAGGGGGTAATCAGCCCCAGCATTTT. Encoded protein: CASAYRGGNQPQHF.

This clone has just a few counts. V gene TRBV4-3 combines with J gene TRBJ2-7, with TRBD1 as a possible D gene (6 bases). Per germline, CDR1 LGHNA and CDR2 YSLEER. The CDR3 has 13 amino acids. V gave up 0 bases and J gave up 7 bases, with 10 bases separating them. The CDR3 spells CASSQDPGDEQYF. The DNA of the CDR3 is TGCGCCAGCAGCCAAGATCCAGGGGATGAGCAGTACTTC.

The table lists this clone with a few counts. In nucleotides, the CDR3 is TGTGCCAGCTACCGAGGAGAGACCCAGTACTTC. It is translated as CASYRGETQYF. J is TRBJ2-5 and V is TRBV2; D is uncertain. Trimming left V 8 bases short and J 4 bases short, with 8 bases between. Germline V lookup: CDR1 SNHLY, CDR2 FYNNEI. The CDR3 consists of 11 residues.

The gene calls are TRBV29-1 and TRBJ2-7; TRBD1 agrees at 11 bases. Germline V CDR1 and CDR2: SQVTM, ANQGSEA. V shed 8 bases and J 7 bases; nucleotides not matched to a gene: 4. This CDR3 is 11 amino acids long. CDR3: CSSGQGDEQYF. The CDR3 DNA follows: TGCAGCTCGGGACAGGGGGATGAGCAGTACTTC.

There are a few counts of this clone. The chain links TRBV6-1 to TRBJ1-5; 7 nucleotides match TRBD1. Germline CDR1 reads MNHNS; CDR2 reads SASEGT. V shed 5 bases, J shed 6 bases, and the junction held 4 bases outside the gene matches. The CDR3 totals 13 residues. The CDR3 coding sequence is TGTGCCAGCAGTAGACAGGGCCCTCAGCCCCAGCATTTT. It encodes CASSRQGPQPQHF.